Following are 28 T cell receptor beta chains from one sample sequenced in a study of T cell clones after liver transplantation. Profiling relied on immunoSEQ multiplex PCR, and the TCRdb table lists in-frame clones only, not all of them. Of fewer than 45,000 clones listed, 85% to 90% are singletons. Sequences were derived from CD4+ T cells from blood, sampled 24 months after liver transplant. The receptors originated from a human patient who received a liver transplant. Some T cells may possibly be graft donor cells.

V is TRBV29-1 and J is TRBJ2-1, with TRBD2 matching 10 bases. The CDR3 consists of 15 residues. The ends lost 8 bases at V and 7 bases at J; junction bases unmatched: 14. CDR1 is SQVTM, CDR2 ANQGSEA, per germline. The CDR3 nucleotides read TGCAGCTCGCCCGGGGGGACTAGCGAAATAAATGAGCAGTTCTTC. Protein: CSSPGGTSEINEQFF.

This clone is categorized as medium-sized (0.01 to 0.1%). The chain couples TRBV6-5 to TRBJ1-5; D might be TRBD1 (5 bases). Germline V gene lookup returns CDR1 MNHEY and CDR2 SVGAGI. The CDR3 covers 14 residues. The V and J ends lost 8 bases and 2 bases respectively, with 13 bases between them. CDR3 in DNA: TGTGCCAGCGGTATCCAGGGCGGCAATCAGCCCCAGCATTTT. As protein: CASGIQGGNQPQHF.

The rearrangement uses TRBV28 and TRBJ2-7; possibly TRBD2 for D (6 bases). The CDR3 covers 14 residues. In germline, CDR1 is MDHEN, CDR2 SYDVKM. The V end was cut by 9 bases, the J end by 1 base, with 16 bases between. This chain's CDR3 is CASTPGTFSYEQYF. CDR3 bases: TGTGCCAGTACTCCCGGGACTTTTTCCTACGAGCAGTACTTC.

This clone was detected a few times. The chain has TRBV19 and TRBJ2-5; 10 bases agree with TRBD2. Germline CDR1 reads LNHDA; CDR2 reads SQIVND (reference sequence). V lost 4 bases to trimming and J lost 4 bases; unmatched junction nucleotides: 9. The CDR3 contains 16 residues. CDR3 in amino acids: CASSRSGGALGETQYF. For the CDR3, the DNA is TGTGCCAGTAGTAGGAGCGGGGGGGCCCTCGGAGAGACCCAGTACTTC.

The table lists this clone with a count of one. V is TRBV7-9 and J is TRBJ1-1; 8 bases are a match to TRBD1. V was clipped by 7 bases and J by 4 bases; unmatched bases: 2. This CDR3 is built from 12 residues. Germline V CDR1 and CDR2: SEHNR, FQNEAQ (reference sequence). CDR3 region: CASNRGATEAFF. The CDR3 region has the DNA TGTGCCAGCAACAGGGGGGCCACTGAAGCTTTCTTT.

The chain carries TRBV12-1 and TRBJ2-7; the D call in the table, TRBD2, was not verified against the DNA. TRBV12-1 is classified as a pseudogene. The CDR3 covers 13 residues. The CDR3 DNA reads TGTGCCAGCAGCCACGAGAGCTCCTACGAGCAGTACTTC. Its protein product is CASSHESSYEQYF.

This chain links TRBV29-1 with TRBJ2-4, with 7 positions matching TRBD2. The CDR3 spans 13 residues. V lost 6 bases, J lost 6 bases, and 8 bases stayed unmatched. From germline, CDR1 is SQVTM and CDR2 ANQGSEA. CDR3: CSVRTGEGNIQYF. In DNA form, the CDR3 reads TGCAGCGTAAGGACCGGGGAGGGAAACATTCAGTACTTC. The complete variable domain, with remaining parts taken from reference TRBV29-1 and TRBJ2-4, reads SAVISQKPSRDICQRGTSLTIQCQVDSQVTMMFWYRQQPGQSLTLIATANQGSEATYESGFVIDKFPISRPNLTFSTLTVSNMSPEDSSIYLCSVRTGEGNIQYFGAGTRLSVL.

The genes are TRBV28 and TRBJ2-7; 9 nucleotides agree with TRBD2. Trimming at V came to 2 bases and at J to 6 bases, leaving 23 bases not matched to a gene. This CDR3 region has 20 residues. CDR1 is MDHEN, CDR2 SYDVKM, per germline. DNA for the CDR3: TGTGCCAGCAGTTTACTCACAGGGTCGAGGGCTAGCGGGACATGGCGCGAGCAGTACTTC. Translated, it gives CASSLLTGSRASGTWREQYF.

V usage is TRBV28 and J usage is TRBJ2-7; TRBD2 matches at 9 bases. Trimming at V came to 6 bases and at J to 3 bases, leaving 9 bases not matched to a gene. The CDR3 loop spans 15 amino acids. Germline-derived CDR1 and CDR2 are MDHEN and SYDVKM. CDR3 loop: CASSPLGTSNYEQYF. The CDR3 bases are TGTGCCAGCAGCCCGCTGGGGACTAGCAACTACGAGCAGTACTTC.

The CDR3 region has the DNA TGTGCCAGCAGCTTAGCGGGACTACAGGGATCTGGTACGCAGTATTTT. Encoded protein: CASSLAGLQGSGTQYF. The chain links TRBV7-2 to TRBJ2-3; TRBD2 is a possible D gene (7 bases). V dropped 0 bases and J dropped 8 bases, with 18 bases sitting between them. The CDR3 is 16 residues long. Germline lookup yields CDR1 SGHTA and CDR2 FQGNSA.

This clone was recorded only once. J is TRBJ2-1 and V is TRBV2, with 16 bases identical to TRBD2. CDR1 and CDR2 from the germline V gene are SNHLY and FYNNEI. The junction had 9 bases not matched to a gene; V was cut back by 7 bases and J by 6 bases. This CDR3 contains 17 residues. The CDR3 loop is CASTKGTSGGASNEQFF. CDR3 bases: TGTGCCAGCACCAAGGGGACTAGCGGGGGGGCAAGCAATGAGCAGTTCTTC.

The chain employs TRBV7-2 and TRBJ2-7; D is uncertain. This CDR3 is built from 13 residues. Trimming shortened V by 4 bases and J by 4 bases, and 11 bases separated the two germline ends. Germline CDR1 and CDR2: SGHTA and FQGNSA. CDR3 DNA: TGTGCCAGCAGCTCTGACACGACGTACGAGCAGTACTTC. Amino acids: CASSSDTTYEQYF.

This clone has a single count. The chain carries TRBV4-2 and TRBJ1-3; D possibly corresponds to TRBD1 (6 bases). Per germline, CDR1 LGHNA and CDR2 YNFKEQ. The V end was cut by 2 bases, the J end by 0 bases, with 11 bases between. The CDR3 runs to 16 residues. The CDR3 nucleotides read TGTGCCAGCAGCCAAACTACAGGGAGCTCTGGAAACACCATATATTTT. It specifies CASSQTTGSSGNTIYF.

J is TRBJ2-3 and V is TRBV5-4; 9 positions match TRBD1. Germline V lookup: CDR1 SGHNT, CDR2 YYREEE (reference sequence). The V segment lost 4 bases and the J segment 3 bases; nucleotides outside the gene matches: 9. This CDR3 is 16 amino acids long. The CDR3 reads CASSLGTGMRTDTQYF. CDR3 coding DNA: TGTGCCAGCAGCCTGGGGACAGGGATGCGGACAGATACGCAGTATTTT. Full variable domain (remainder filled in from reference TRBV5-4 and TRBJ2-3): ETGVTQSPTHLIKTRGQQVTLRCSSQSGHNTVSWYQQALGQGPQFIFQYYREEENGRGNFPPRFSGLQFPNYSSELNVNALELDDSALYLCASSLGTGMRTDTQYFGPGTRLTVL.

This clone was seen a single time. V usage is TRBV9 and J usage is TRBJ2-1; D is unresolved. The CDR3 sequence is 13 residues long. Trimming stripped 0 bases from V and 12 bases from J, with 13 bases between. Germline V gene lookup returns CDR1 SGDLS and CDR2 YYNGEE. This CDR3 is CASSVGSREAQFF. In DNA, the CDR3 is TGTGCCAGCAGCGTAGGCTCCCGAGAGGCGCAGTTCTTC.

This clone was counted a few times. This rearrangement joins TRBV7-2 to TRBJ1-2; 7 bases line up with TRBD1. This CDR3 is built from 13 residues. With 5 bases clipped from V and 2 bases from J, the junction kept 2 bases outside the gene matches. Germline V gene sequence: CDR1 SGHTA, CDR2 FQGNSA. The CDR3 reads CASSRTGNYGYTF. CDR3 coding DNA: TGTGCCAGCAGCCGGACAGGAAACTATGGCTACACCTTC.

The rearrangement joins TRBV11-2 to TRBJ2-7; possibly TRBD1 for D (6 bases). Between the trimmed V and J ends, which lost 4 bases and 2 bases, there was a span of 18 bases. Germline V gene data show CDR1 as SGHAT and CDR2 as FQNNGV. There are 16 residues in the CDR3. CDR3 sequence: CASSSLTGQEAYEQYF. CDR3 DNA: TGTGCCAGCAGCTCCCTTACAGGGCAAGAGGCCTACGAGCAGTACTTC.

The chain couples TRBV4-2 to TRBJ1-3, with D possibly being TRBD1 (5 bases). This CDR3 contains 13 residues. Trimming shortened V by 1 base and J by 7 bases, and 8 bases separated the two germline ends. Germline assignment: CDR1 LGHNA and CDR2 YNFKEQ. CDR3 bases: TGTGCCAGCAGCCAAGCCCAGGGTAACACCATATATTTT. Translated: CASSQAQGNTIYF.

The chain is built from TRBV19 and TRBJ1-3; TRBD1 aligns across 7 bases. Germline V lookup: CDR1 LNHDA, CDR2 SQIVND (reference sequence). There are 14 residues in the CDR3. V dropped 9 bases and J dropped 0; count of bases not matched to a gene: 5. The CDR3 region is CASIGQDSGNTIYF. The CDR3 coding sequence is TGTGCCAGCATCGGACAGGACTCTGGAAACACCATATATTTT.

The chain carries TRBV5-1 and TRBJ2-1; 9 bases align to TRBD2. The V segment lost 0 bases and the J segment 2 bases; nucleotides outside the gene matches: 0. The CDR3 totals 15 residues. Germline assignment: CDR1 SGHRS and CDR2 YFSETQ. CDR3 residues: CASSLASGAYNEQFF. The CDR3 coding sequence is TGCGCCAGCAGCTTGGCTAGCGGGGCCTACAATGAGCAGTTCTTC.

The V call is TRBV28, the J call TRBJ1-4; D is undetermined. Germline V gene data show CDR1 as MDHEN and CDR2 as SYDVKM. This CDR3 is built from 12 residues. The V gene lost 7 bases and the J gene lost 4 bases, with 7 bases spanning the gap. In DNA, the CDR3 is TGTGCCAGCACAGAGGGTAATGAAAAACTGTTTTTT. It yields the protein CASTEGNEKLFF.

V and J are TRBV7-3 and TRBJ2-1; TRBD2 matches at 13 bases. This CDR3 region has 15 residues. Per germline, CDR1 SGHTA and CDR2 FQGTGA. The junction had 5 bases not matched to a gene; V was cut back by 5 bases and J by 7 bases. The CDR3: CASSRGLAGKNEQFF. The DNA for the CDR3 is TGTGCCAGCAGCCGGGGACTAGCGGGAAAGAATGAGCAGTTCTTC.

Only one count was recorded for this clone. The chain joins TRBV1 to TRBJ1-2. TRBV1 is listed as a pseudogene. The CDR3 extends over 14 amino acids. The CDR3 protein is CTSSQEPVNYGYTF. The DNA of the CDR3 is TGCACCAGCAGCCAAGAGCCTGTTAACTATGGCTACACCTTC.

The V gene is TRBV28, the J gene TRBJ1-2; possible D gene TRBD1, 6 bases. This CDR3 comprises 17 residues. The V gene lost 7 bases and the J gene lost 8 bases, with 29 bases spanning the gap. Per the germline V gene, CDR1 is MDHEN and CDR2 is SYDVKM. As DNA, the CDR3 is TGTGCCAGCACTGACCCGTGGACTGGTCGACAGGCTCGGGGCTACACCTTC. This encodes CASTDPWTGRQARGYTF.

CDR3 in DNA: TGTGCCAGCTCACCACCTGAGACGATACGCTCCGAGCAGTACTTC. Translation gives CASSPPETIRSEQYF. The chain employs TRBV18 and TRBJ2-7, with D hard to call. V was cut by 0 bases and J by 6 bases, with 15 bases left in between. CDR1 is KGHSH and CDR2 is LQKENI in the germline V gene. The CDR3 consists of 15 residues.

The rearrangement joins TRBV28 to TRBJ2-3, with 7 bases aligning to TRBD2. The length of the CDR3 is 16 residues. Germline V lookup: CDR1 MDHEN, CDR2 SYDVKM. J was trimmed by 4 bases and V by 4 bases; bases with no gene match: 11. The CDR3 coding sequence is TGTGCCAGCAGTTCTGCGGGCTCCGCGGGAGCAGATACGCAGTATTTT. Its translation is CASSSAGSAGADTQYF.

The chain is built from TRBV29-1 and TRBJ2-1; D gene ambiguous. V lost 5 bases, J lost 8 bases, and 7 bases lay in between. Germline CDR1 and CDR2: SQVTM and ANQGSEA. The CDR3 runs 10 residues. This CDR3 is CSVFQYEQFF. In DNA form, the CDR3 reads TGCAGCGTTTTTCAGTATGAGCAGTTCTTC.

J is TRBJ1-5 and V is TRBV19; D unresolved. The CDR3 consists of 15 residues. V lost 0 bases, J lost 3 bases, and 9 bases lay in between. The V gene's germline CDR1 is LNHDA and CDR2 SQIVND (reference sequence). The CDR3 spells CASSIDGEHNQPQHF. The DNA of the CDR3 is TGTGCCAGTAGTATAGATGGGGAGCACAATCAGCCCCAGCATTTT.